These 32 T cell receptor beta chains came from one sample sequenced in a study of shared clonotypes between healthy human individuals. The method was immunoSEQ multiplex PCR; TCRdb's version includes in-frame clones alone and lacks a portion of them. Of over a million clones detected, 75% to 85% appear once; the ten largest clones hold 0.5% to 0.65%. Material for sequencing was memory CD4+ T cells from PBMCs. The sample's subset: CD45RA-negative fraction. These receptors came from a man aged 18 to 29 in good health. Some clones in this sample may be carry-over from other donors' samples.

The chain has TRBV5-1 and TRBJ1-1; 8 nucleotides match TRBD1. This CDR3 is 16 amino acids long. V was pared by 1 base and J by 0 bases, with 5 bases of the junction left unmatched. CDR1 and CDR2 (germline): SGHRS, YFSETQ. The CDR3 reads CASSLNRQGLNTEAFF. DNA of the CDR3: TGCGCCAGCAGCTTGAACAGACAGGGGTTGAACACTGAAGCTTTCTTT.

CDR3 sequence (DNA): TGTGCCAGCAGCTTAGCCCGCAGCCGTAGCGGGAGTATCCACGAGCAGTACTTC. Translating it yields CASSLARSRSGSIHEQYF. The J gene is TRBJ2-7, the V gene TRBV11-2; 9 nucleotides line up with TRBD2. The CDR3 length is 18 residues. Germline V lookup: CDR1 SGHAT, CDR2 FQNNGV. The V segment lost 1 base and the J segment 5 bases; nucleotides outside the gene matches: 15.

This chain links TRBV29-1 with TRBJ2-7, with D hard to call. The CDR3 has 11 amino acids. V shed 4 bases and J shed 2 bases, with 6 bases lying between them. Germline assignment: CDR1 SQVTM and CDR2 ANQGSEA. The CDR3 DNA reads TGCAGCGTTGGAGTCGCCTACGAGCAGTACTTC. Amino acids: CSVGVAYEQYF.

The chain joins TRBV18 to TRBJ2-7; D tentatively fits TRBD1 or TRBD2 (5 bases each). Per the germline V gene, CDR1 is KGHSH and CDR2 is LQKENI. The CDR3 is 12 residues long. V lost 3 bases and J 12 bases, leaving 15 bases between the germline ends. In nucleotides, the CDR3 is TGTGCCAGCTCACCGGCAAGAGGGGAGTGGTACTTC. It yields the protein CASSPARGEWYF.

This chain joins TRBV5-6 and TRBJ2-4, with D perhaps matching TRBD1 (6 bases). The V and J ends lost 3 bases and 0 bases respectively, with 16 bases between them. The CDR3 loop spans 17 amino acids. The V gene's germline CDR1 is SGHDT and CDR2 YYEEEE. The CDR3 bases are TGTGCCAGCAGCTGGAGGACAGTAACACTAGCCAAAAACATTCAGTACTTC. Protein sequence: CASSWRTVTLAKNIQYF.

The J gene is TRBJ1-1, the V gene TRBV6-1; 10 bases align to TRBD1. Germline-derived CDR1 and CDR2 are MNHNS and SASEGT. V lost 4 bases and J lost 6; bases outside the gene matches: 8. This CDR3 spans 15 amino acids. As DNA, the CDR3 is TGTGCCAGCAGTGTTACCGGGACAGGGGCCGCTGAAGCTTTCTTT. Translating it yields CASSVTGTGAAEAFF.

The V and J genes are TRBV30 and TRBJ1-1, with D unclear. The V gene's germline CDR1 is GTSNPN and CDR2 SVGIG (reference sequence). The CDR3 totals 12 residues. Trimming shortened V by 1 base and J by 11 bases, and 14 bases separated the two germline ends. CDR3 region: CAWSASAYRAFF. The CDR3 bases are TGTGCCTGGAGTGCCTCGGCTTACCGGGCTTTCTTT.

The chain is built from TRBV9 and TRBJ2-5; D is tentatively TRBD1 or TRBD2 (5 bases each). Per germline, CDR1 SGDLS and CDR2 YYNGEE. Trimming pared 3 bases from V and 5 bases from J, leaving 11 bases between. There are 13 residues in the CDR3. CDR3 region: CASSAQGTETQYF. The CDR3 region has the DNA TGTGCCAGCAGCGCCCAAGGGACGGAGACCCAGTACTTC.

This clone is a singleton in its sample. A junction boundary mismatches the germline segment, possibly from a read error. In DNA form, the CDR3 reads TGTGGCAGCAGCGCCCAGACTAGCGGGAGGGGCGAGCAGTACTTC. Its protein is CGSSAQTSGRGEQYF. This chain connects TRBV9 to TRBJ2-7, with 14 bases lining up with TRBD2. Germline V gives CDR1 SGDLS, CDR2 YYNGEE. CDR3 size: 15 residues.

The chain has TRBV2 and TRBJ2-7; perhaps TRBD2 as D (6 bases). The CDR3 has 12 residues. Germline V gene data show CDR1 as SNHLY and CDR2 as FYNNEI. V lost 6 bases and J lost 4, with 10 bases in between. The CDR3 loop reads CASSKDYYEQYF. The DNA for the CDR3 is TGTGCCAGCAGCAAGGACTATTACGAGCAGTACTTC.

The chain carries TRBV28 and TRBJ2-5, with 9 bases matching TRBD1. The CDR3 length is 19 residues. Germline CDR1 and CDR2: MDHEN and SYDVKM. V shed 6 bases and J 1 base; nucleotides not matched to a gene: 18. As DNA, the CDR3 is TGTGCCAGCAGGGACGGGACAGGGAAGAGGAGGAAGGTCCAAGAGACCCAGTACTTC. It yields the protein CASRDGTGKRRKVQETQYF.

The chain has TRBV7-2 and TRBJ1-4; D not resolved. V lost 1 base and J 8 bases, leaving 14 bases between the germline ends. The germline V gene has CDR1 SGHTA and CDR2 FQGNSA. The CDR3 has 15 residues. The CDR3 here is CASSLGQLIGEKLFF. CDR3 DNA sequence: TGTGCCAGCAGCTTAGGCCAGCTGATAGGGGAAAAACTGTTTTTT.

The chain links TRBV30 to TRBJ1-5; perhaps TRBD1 as D (5 bases). The CDR3 spans 11 residues. Germline loops: CDR1 GTSNPN, CDR2 SVGIG (reference sequence). The germline V and J ends were trimmed by 2 bases and 9 bases, with 8 bases remaining between them. The CDR3 protein is CAWSLRGPQHF. The CDR3 nucleotides read TGTGCCTGGAGTTTGAGGGGGCCCCAGCATTTT.

J is TRBJ2-3 and V is TRBV30, with 8 positions matching TRBD1. V was pared by 6 bases and J by 2 bases, with 4 bases of the junction left unmatched. This CDR3 is 13 amino acids long. The germline V gene has CDR1 GTSNPN and CDR2 SVGIG (reference sequence). The CDR3 nucleotides read TGTGCCTGCGGGACAGGCATCACAGATACGCAGTATTTT. Translating it yields CACGTGITDTQYF.

The V and J genes are TRBV6-6 and TRBJ2-7, with no clear D. From germline, CDR1 is MNHNY and CDR2 SVGAGI (reference sequence). This CDR3 has 13 amino acids. V was cut by 5 bases and J by 4 bases, with 12 bases left in between. CDR3 in DNA: TGTGCCAGCAGTCTCTCCGACGGTTACGAGCAGTACTTC. Translating gives CASSLSDGYEQYF.

This clone was recorded only once. This sequence joins TRBV6-5 and TRBJ1-2, with D hard to call. The V gene lost 4 bases and the J gene lost 8 bases, with 17 bases spanning the gap. Germline-derived CDR1 and CDR2 are MNHEY and SVGAGI. The CDR3 covers 14 residues. The CDR3 is CASSSPGLREGYTF. DNA for the CDR3: TGTGCCAGCAGTTCCCCTGGACTAAGGGAGGGCTACACCTTC.

This chain links TRBV7-9 with TRBJ2-3; 10 bases map to TRBD2. This CDR3 comprises 15 residues. Germline loops: CDR1 SEHNR, CDR2 FQNEAQ (reference sequence). V lost 6 bases and J lost 2; bases outside the gene matches: 5. DNA of the CDR3: TGTGCCAGCAGTCTAGCGGGGGTCTACACAGATACGCAGTATTTT. Protein sequence: CASSLAGVYTDTQYF. Based on the CDR3 plus reference TRBV7-9 and TRBJ2-3, the full variable domain is DTGVSQNPRHKITKRGQNVTFRCDPISEHNRLYWYRQTLGQGPEFLTYFQNEAQLEKSRLLSDRFSAERPKGSFSTLEIQRTEQGDSAMYLCASSLAGVYTDTQYFGPGTRLTVL.

In its sample, this clone was seen once. This chain connects TRBV5-4 to TRBJ2-7; 11 nucleotides line up with TRBD1. This CDR3 is built from 15 residues. The V gene's germline CDR1 is SGHNT and CDR2 YYREEE (reference sequence). V lost 4 bases, J lost 1 base, and 4 bases stayed unmatched. The CDR3 DNA follows: TGTGCCAGCAGCAACCGGGACAGGGGGTCCTACGAGCAGTACTTC. Translated: CASSNRDRGSYEQYF.

The chain recombines TRBV30 with TRBJ2-3; no firm D call. The CDR3 length is 11 residues. Between the trimmed V and J ends, which lost 4 bases and 5 bases, there was a span of 7 bases. Germline CDR1 GTSNPN, CDR2 SVGIG (reference sequence). CDR3 DNA: TGTGCCTGGACCCTGGGAGATACGCAGTATTTT. It specifies CAWTLGDTQYF.

The chain joins TRBV7-3 to TRBJ2-7; D ambiguous. Germline V gives CDR1 SGHTA, CDR2 FQGTGA. This CDR3 is 14 amino acids long. V shed 0 bases and J shed 2 bases, with 8 bases lying between them. The chain's CDR3 is CASSLTSATYEQYF. The CDR3 nucleotides are TGTGCCAGCAGCTTAACGTCGGCTACCTACGAGCAGTACTTC.

The chain employs TRBV11-2 and TRBJ2-5, with D unclear. The CDR3 spans 14 residues. In germline, CDR1 is SGHAT, CDR2 FQNNGV. V gave up 1 base and J gave up 2 bases, with 8 bases separating them. Here the CDR3 reads CASSLVVKQETQYF. In DNA, the CDR3 is TGTGCCAGCAGCTTAGTGGTAAAACAAGAGACCCAGTACTTC.

The chain couples TRBV7-8 to TRBJ1-5, with no clear D. Deletions cut 1 base from V and 6 bases from J, with 13 bases between. The CDR3 length is 15 residues. CDR1 and CDR2 from the germline V gene are SGHVS and FQNEAQ. CDR3 DNA: TGTGCCAGCAGCTTAGAGGGAAGGGCGGGTCAGCCCCAGCATTTT. Protein product: CASSLEGRAGQPQHF.

The V gene is TRBV7-9, the J gene TRBJ2-7; D perhaps matches TRBD1 (6 bases). Germline-derived CDR1 and CDR2 are SEHNR and FQNEAQ (reference sequence). V shed 4 bases and J shed 7 bases, with 17 bases lying between them. CDR3 length: 14 amino acids. The CDR3 coding sequence is TGTGCCAGCAGCTCGCAAACAGGGTCGAAGGAGCAGTACTTC. Translation: CASSSQTGSKEQYF. Full variable domain (rest looked up from reference TRBV7-9 and TRBJ2-7): DTGVSQNPRHKITKRGQNVTFRCDPISEHNRLYWYRQTLGQGPEFLTYFQNEAQLEKSRLLSDRFSAERPKGSFSTLEIQRTEQGDSAMYLCASSSQTGSKEQYFGPGTRLTVT.

This rearrangement joins TRBV10-3 to TRBJ1-3; a weak D match, TRBD1 (6 bases). This CDR3 has 15 residues. V lost 6 bases to trimming and J lost 0 bases, with 12 bases between them. Germline lookup yields CDR1 ENHRY and CDR2 SYGVKD. The chain's CDR3 is CAIRGDTYSGNTIYF. CDR3 nucleotide sequence: TGTGCCATCAGGGGGGACACCTACTCTGGAAACACCATATATTTT.

This clone appeared a few times. The CDR3 is CASSRMGEGNNQPQHF. Written as DNA, the CDR3 is TGTGCCAGCAGCCGGATGGGCGAAGGGAACAATCAGCCCCAGCATTTT. The gene calls are TRBV7-9 and TRBJ1-5, with D hard to call. The V end lost 5 bases, the J end lost 3 bases, and 17 bases lay between the germline ends. Germline V gene sequence: CDR1 SEHNR, CDR2 FQNEAQ (reference sequence). The CDR3 extends over 16 amino acids.

This clone has just a few counts. J is TRBJ1-1 and V is TRBV7-2; D uncertain. The V gene's germline CDR1 is SGHTA and CDR2 FQGNSA. Trimming removed 5 bases from V and 7 bases from J, with 11 bases in between. The CDR3 spans 12 residues. CDR3 in amino acids: CASSRDGYEAFF. CDR3 DNA: TGTGCCAGCAGCCGAGACGGATATGAAGCTTTCTTT. The full variable domain, in which reference TRBV7-2 and TRBJ1-1 provide the parts outside the CDR3, is GAGVSQSPSNKVTEKGKDVELRCDPISGHTALYWYRQSLGQGLEFLIYFQGNSAPDKSGLPSDRFSAERTGGSVSTLTIQRTQQEDSAVYLCASSRDGYEAFFGQGTRLTVV.

The chain has TRBV19 and TRBJ2-5, with TRBD2 as a possible D gene (5 bases). Germline V CDR1 and CDR2: LNHDA, SQIVND (reference sequence). The CDR3 runs to 15 residues. The CDR3 is CGAPRPSTTKETQYF. CDR3 in DNA: TGTGGGGCCCCTAGGCCTAGCACGACTAAGGAGACCCAGTACTTC.

This clone was detected only a few times. The chain is built from TRBV5-1 and TRBJ2-1; D might be TRBD1 or TRBD2, each matching 5 bases. Germline-derived CDR1 and CDR2 are SGHRS and YFSETQ. The V and J ends lost 3 bases and 6 bases respectively, with 10 bases between them. The CDR3 spans 13 residues. This chain's CDR3 is CASSSGPSNEQFF. The DNA of the CDR3 is TGCGCCAGCAGCTCGGGACCCTCCAATGAGCAGTTCTTC.

This sequence joins TRBV18 and TRBJ2-5, with 7 bases that match TRBD1. The trim removed 3 bases at V and 4 bases at J, leaving 8 bases unmatched. The CDR3 consists of 15 residues. Germline values: CDR1 KGHSH, CDR2 LQKENI. The CDR3 spells CASSPPFRQGETQYF. In DNA form, the CDR3 reads TGTGCCAGCTCACCCCCATTCAGACAGGGAGAGACCCAGTACTTC.

Only a few counts were recorded for this clone. This chain connects TRBV27 to TRBJ2-1; TRBD2 is a possible D gene (6 bases). The CDR3 totals 14 residues. V gave up 1 base and J gave up 8 bases, with 12 bases separating them. Germline V gives CDR1 MNHEY, CDR2 SMNVEV (reference sequence). CDR3: CASSLWGVRHEQFF. CDR3 DNA: TGTGCCAGCAGTTTATGGGGGGTGCGGCATGAGCAGTTCTTC.

This rearrangement joins TRBV28 to TRBJ1-5, with D unclear. Trimming removed 6 bases from V and 2 bases from J, with 20 bases in between. This CDR3 is built from 17 residues. Germline V gene lookup returns CDR1 MDHEN and CDR2 SYDVKM. The CDR3 protein is CASSRPGRRVGNQPQHF. The CDR3 DNA follows: TGTGCCAGCAGCCGCCCCGGCCGCCGAGTGGGCAATCAGCCCCAGCATTTT.

This clone was seen a single time. V and J are TRBV28 and TRBJ1-2, with D perhaps matching TRBD1 (5 bases). This CDR3 is 14 amino acids long. Trimming stripped 7 bases from V and 2 bases from J, with 14 bases between. Per the germline V gene, CDR1 is MDHEN and CDR2 is SYDVKM. CDR3 coding DNA: TGTGCCAGCATCAAAGGGGACCGGAACTATGGCTACACCTTC. This sequence encodes CASIKGDRNYGYTF.